This section outlines one TCR beta chain sequence together with its context. This sample is part of a study of blood T cell repertoires in COVID-19. In the study overall: The origin of the acute and convalescent COVID-19 samples was the United States, Italy and Spain. The analysed material was cDNA or gDNA that came from T cells, B-cell-depleted T cells, or PBMCs.

V lost 1 base and J 1 base, leaving 9 bases between the germline ends. The CDR3 extends over 15 amino acids. The germline CDR1 and CDR2 sequences are KGHDR and SFDVKD. Study processing details: Estimation of nucleated cell counts relied on the amplification of reference gene primers. Method: immunoSEQ multiplex PCR; TCRdb's copy keeps in-frame clones and lacks some. That table furnishes V, J and clone size, whereas the DNA furnished D and trimming. This repertoire shows 60,000 to 80,000 clones, around 87% found once; its top ten account for roughly 1%. The V gene is TRBV24-1, the J gene TRBJ2-5; a possible D gene is TRBD1 (6 bases). Material for sequencing was peripheral blood. The receptor was isolated from a man in his 70s with acute or convalescent COVID-19. The CDR3: CATSDLQGPQETQYF. CDR3 sequence (DNA): TGTGCCACCAGTGATTTACAGGGTCCCCAAGAGACCCAGTACTTC.